This T cell receptor beta chain was recorded in a study of T cell changes during pregnancy in multiple sclerosis. Trimming stripped 5 bases from V and 8 bases from J, with 12 bases between. Per the germline V gene, CDR1 is LGHNT and CDR2 is FRNRAP. The CDR3 sequence is 12 residues long. Measured with immunoSEQ multiplex PCR; TCRdb has only the in-frame clones, and not every one. The table has about 72,000 clones, roughly 89% seen once; the top ten hold around 0.9%. The sequence was obtained from a female donor with multiple sclerosis, enrolled in a pregnancy study. The J gene is TRBJ1-1, the V gene TRBV12-5; D may be TRBD1 (6 bases). This specimen consisted of peripheral blood, obtained in the second trimester of pregnancy. The CDR3 here is CASGKQGSEAFF. The CDR3 DNA follows: TGTGCTAGTGGTAAACAGGGATCAGAAGCTTTCTTT.